This T cell receptor beta chain is drawn from a study of blood T cell repertoires in COVID-19. Study background: Both acute and convalescent COVID-19 samples were obtained from the United States, Italy and Spain. T cells, B-cell-depleted T cells, or PBMCs supplied cDNA or gDNA.

Germline lookup yields CDR1 MNHEY and CDR2 SVGEGT. Trimming stripped 2 bases from V and 6 bases from J, with 11 bases between. The CDR3 contains 14 residues. This clone was picked up a small number of times. Methods used by the authors: Reference gene primers were amplified, and this amplification served to estimate nucleated cell counts. Data came from immunoSEQ multiplex PCR; TCRdb stores just in-frame clones and leaves some out. That table furnishes V, J and clone size, whereas the DNA furnished D and trimming. The sample carries about 190,000 clones, around nine tenths recorded once. The receptor was isolated from a man aged 40-50 years with active or convalescent COVID-19. This rearrangement joins TRBV6-2 or TRBV6-3 to TRBJ1-5; TRBD1 might be the D (5 bases). The sequencing sample was made of peripheral blood. CDR3 sequence reads: CASSYRGSFQPQHF. CDR3 DNA: TGTGCCAGCAGTTACAGGGGATCGTTTCAGCCCCAGCATTTT.